These 18 T cell receptor beta chains originate from one sample sequenced in a study of blood T cell repertoires in COVID-19 (dated by TCRdb to the early 2020s). Libraries were built with the immunoSEQ multiplex PCR assay. The source is immuneACCESS, and TCRdb retained only in-frame sequences with V and J called. Part of the clones is not carried over; for the studies checked, unresolved V genes explain less than half of this, and the remainder is unexplained. Across this sample there are around 300,000 clones, with 70% to 90% seen only once. The ten largest clones capture about 3% of the sample. Material for sequencing was peripheral blood. The receptors stem from a woman aged 30 to 39 with active or convalescent COVID-19.

The V gene is TRBV4-1, the J gene TRBJ1-3; tentative D call: TRBD1 (6 bases). The V gene lost 9 bases and the J gene lost 3 bases, with 15 bases spanning the gap. CDR1 and CDR2 (germline): MGHRA, YSYEKL. The CDR3 is made up of 14 amino acids. The CDR3 sequence: CASTDRQVGNTIYF. CDR3 in DNA: TGCGCCAGTACCGACAGACAGGTTGGAAACACCATATATTTT.

This clone was seen a handful of times. The CDR3 DNA reads as TGTGCCAGCAGCTTAGAGGGTCAGACAGTCCACGAGCAGTACTTC. It yields the protein CASSLEGQTVHEQYF. The rearrangement links TRBV7-2 to TRBJ2-7, with D possibly being TRBD1 (5 bases). The CDR3 runs to 15 residues. V was pared by 1 base and J by 5 bases, with 15 bases between. CDR1 SGHTA and CDR2 FQGNSA come from the germline V gene.

The chain recombines TRBV19 with TRBJ1-1; D is ambiguous. The V gene lost 5 bases and the J gene lost 1 base, with 8 bases spanning the gap. CDR3 length: 13 residues. Germline V gene data show CDR1 as LNHDA and CDR2 as SQIVND (reference sequence). Here the CDR3 reads CASSLTANTEAFF. The CDR3 DNA is TGTGCCAGTAGTTTAACAGCGAACACTGAAGCTTTCTTT.

The chain couples TRBV4-3 to TRBJ1-1; D not resolved. The CDR3 is 13 residues long. Looked up from germline, CDR1 is LGHNA and CDR2 is YSLEER. The V end was cut by 1 base, the J end by 4 bases, with 7 bases between. CDR3 sequence reads: CASSQGRSTEAFF. The CDR3 DNA sequence: TGCGCCAGCAGCCAAGGTAGAAGCACTGAAGCTTTCTTT.

The chain joins TRBV12-3 or TRBV12-4 to TRBJ2-2, with D maybe TRBD2 (5 bases). V shed 8 bases and J shed 3 bases, with 10 bases lying between them. CDR3 length: 13 residues. The CDR3 loop is CASGTRDTGELFF. The CDR3 DNA reads TGTGCCAGCGGTACGAGGGACACCGGGGAGCTGTTTTTT.

This clone was counted a few times. The chain uses TRBV7-9 and TRBJ1-2; TRBD1 agrees at 11 bases. This CDR3 spans 14 amino acids. Germline V gene sequence: CDR1 SEHNR, CDR2 FQNEAQ (reference sequence). Losses at the gene ends were 5 bases for V and 3 bases for J; bases not matched to a gene: 2. CDR3 coding DNA: TGTGCCAGCAGCAGGACAGGGGGCGACTATGGCTACACCTTC. This codes for CASSRTGGDYGYTF.

The chain recombines TRBV11-3 with TRBJ1-1; D is possibly TRBD1 (6 bases). The CDR3 is 14 amino acids. V shed 0 bases and J shed 4 bases, with 9 bases lying between them. CDR1 SGHNT and CDR2 YENEEA come from the germline V gene. CDR3 amino acids: CASSLDRGSTEAFF. The DNA of the CDR3 is TGTGCCAGCAGCTTAGACAGGGGAAGCACTGAAGCTTTCTTT. The full variable domain, with the rest looked up from reference TRBV11-3 and TRBJ1-1, is EAGVVQSPRYKIIEKKQPVAFWCNPISGHNTLYWYLQNLGQGPELLIRYENEEAVDDSQLPKDRFSAERLKGVDSTLKIQPAELGDSAVYLCASSLDRGSTEAFFGQGTRLTVV.

The J gene is TRBJ2-1, the V gene TRBV9; D perhaps matches TRBD2 (5 bases). V was shortened by 0 bases and J by 8 bases, with 15 bases between the two germline ends. The CDR3 is made up of 15 amino acids. The germline V gene has CDR1 SGDLS and CDR2 YYNGEE. This CDR3 reads CASSVVNPGWDEQFF. CDR3 in DNA: TGTGCCAGCAGCGTAGTAAATCCGGGGTGGGATGAGCAGTTCTTC.

This sequence joins TRBV2 and TRBJ2-3; 8 bases fit TRBD2. In germline, CDR1 is SNHLY, CDR2 FYNNEI. CDR3 length: 16 residues. Trimming removed 3 bases from V and 2 bases from J; junction bases left unmatched: 7. DNA for the CDR3: TGTGCCAGCAGTGATAGAGCGGGGGAGCTCACAGATACGCAGTATTTT. It codes for CASSDRAGELTDTQYF. Drawing the rest from reference TRBV2 and TRBJ2-3, the complete variable domain is EPEVTQTPSHQVTQMGQEVILRCVPISNHLYFYWYRQILGQKVEFLVSFYNNEISEKSEIFDDQFSVERPDGSNFTLKIRSTKLEDSAMYFCASSDRAGELTDTQYFGPGTRLTVL.

The chain combines TRBV9 with TRBJ1-2; 10 positions match TRBD1. The CDR3 covers 14 residues. V gave up 3 bases and J gave up 4 bases; unmatched junction bases: 3. Germline CDR1 is SGDLS and CDR2 is YYNGEE. As DNA, the CDR3 is TGTGCCAGCAGCGCGGACAGGGGGATCTATGGCTACACCTTC. Its protein is CASSADRGIYGYTF.

The CDR3 DNA is TGCAGCGTTGAAGAGCTTGACTTCATAGGAACAGATACGCAGTATTTT. Translated: CSVEELDFIGTDTQYF. The V call is TRBV29-1, the J call TRBJ2-3; D unresolved. The CDR3 contains 16 residues. The ends were cut back, 0 bases at V and 3 bases at J, with 16 bases in the middle. CDR1 is SQVTM, CDR2 ANQGSEA, per germline.

There are a few counts of this clone. This chain connects TRBV7-9 to TRBJ1-2; 8 positions agree with TRBD1. CDR3 length equals 16 residues. CDR1 and CDR2 (germline): SEHNR, FQNEAQ (reference sequence). V lost 1 base and J lost 6; bases outside the gene matches: 10. DNA for the CDR3: TGTGCCAGCAGCTTAGGCGGGGGACAGGCCCACGATGGCTACACCTTC. Translating gives CASSLGGGQAHDGYTF.

This clone was observed a handful of times. This sequence joins TRBV7-2 and TRBJ1-5, with a possible D match to TRBD1 (5 bases). The CDR3 has 17 residues. CDR1 SGHTA and CDR2 FQGNSA come from the germline V gene. The V end was cut by 5 bases, the J end by 4 bases, with 21 bases between. The CDR3 DNA reads as TGTGCCAGCAGCCCTTACTCGCGGGGCGAGGGAAATCAGCCCCAGCATTTT. It encodes CASSPYSRGEGNQPQHF.

V usage is TRBV12-5 and J usage is TRBJ1-2; 8 bases are a match to TRBD1. The CDR3 contains 14 residues. Germline V lookup: CDR1 LGHNT, CDR2 FRNRAP. With 3 bases clipped from V and 3 bases from J, the junction kept 3 bases outside the gene matches. The CDR3 DNA reads as TGTGCTAGTGGTTTAGGGACAGGCGACTATGGCTACACCTTC. Its translation is CASGLGTGDYGYTF.

V is TRBV19 and J is TRBJ1-1, with TRBD1 as a possible D gene (6 bases). Per the germline V gene, CDR1 is LNHDA and CDR2 is SQIVND (reference sequence). The CDR3 totals 15 residues. V was pared by 9 bases and J by 4 bases, with 21 bases between. The CDR3 protein is CASAGGQGRGTEAFF. DNA of the CDR3: TGTGCCAGCGCCGGGGGGCAGGGAAGAGGCACTGAAGCTTTCTTT.

The chain carries TRBV12-3 or TRBV12-4 and TRBJ2-1; D is uncertain. The V and J ends lost 4 bases and 0 bases respectively, with 4 bases between them. The CDR3 loop spans 13 amino acids. CDR3 protein: CASSSGSYNEQFF. The CDR3 DNA sequence: TGTGCCAGCAGTTCAGGCTCCTACAATGAGCAGTTCTTC.

This clone was counted a few times. This chain uses TRBV28 with TRBJ2-5; TRBD1 matches 8 bases. This CDR3 spans 13 amino acids. Trimming cost V 7 bases and J 3 bases; bases outside gene matches: 4. Per germline, CDR1 MDHEN and CDR2 SYDVKM. The CDR3 DNA follows: TGTGCCAGCACCACGACAGGGGAAGAGACCCAGTACTTC. Translation: CASTTTGEETQYF.

This clone has only one observation. This chain links TRBV3-1 (or the pseudogene TRBV3-2) with TRBJ2-5, with D perhaps TRBD1 (6 bases). Germline V lookup: CDR1 LGHDT, CDR2 YNNKEL (reference sequence). The ends were cut back, 5 bases at V and 5 bases at J, with 9 bases in the middle. The CDR3 length is 12 residues. CDR3 amino acids: CASSSTGETQYF. The CDR3 nucleotides are TGTGCCAGCAGCAGTACAGGGGAGACCCAGTACTTC.